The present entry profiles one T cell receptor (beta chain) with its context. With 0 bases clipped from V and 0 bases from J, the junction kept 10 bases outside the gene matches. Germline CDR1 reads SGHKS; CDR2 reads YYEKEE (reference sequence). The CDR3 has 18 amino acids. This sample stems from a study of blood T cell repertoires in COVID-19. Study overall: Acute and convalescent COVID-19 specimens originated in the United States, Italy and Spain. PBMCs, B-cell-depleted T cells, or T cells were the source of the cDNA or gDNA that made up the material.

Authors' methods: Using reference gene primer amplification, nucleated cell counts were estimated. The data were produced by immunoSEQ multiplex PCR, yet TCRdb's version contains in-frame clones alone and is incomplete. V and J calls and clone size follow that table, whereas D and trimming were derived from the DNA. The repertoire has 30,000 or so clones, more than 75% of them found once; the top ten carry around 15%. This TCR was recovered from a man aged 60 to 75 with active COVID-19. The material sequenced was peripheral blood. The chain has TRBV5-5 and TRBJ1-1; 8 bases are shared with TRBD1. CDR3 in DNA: TGTGCCAGCAGCTTGGGGCCGTCAGGGGGCTATCTGAACACTGAAGCTTTCTTT. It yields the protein CASSLGPSGGYLNTEAFF. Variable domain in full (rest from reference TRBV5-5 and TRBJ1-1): DAGVTQSPTHLIKTRGQQVTLRCSPISGHKSVSWYQQVLGQGPQFIFQYYEKEERGRGNFPDRFSARQFPNYSSELNVNALLLGDSALYLCASSLGPSGGYLNTEAFFGQGTRLTVV.